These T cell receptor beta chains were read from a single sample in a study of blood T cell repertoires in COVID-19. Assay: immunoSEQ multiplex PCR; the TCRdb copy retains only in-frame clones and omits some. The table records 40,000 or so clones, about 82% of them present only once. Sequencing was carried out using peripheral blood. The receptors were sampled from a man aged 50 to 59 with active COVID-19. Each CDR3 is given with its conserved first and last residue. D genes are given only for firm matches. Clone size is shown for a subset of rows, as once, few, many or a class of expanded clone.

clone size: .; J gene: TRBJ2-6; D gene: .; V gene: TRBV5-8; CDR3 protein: CANSAPLSGANVLTF; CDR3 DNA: TGTGCCAACAGCGCCCCACTCTCTGGGGCCAACGTCCTGACTTTC
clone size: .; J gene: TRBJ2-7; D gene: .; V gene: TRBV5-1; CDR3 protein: CASSLVGGSYEQYF; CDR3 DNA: TGCGCCAGCAGCTTGGTGGGGGGTTCCTACGAGCAGTACTTC
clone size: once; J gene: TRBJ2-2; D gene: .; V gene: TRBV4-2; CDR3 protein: CASSQDQAMFGELFF; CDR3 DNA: TGTGCCAGCAGCCAAGACCAGGCTATGTTCGGGGAGCTGTTTTTT
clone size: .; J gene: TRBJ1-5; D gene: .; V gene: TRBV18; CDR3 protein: CASSPQEGNRNQPQHF; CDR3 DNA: TGTGCCAGCTCACCACAGGAGGGGAATCGCAATCAGCCCCAGCATTTT
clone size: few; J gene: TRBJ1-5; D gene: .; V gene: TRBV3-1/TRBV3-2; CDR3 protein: CASSPLGGSQPQHF; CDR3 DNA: TGTGCCAGCAGCCCCCTCGGGGGGTCTCAGCCCCAGCATTTT
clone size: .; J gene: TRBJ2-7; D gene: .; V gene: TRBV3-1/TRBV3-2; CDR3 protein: CASSQDPRAQEQYF; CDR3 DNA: TGTGCCAGCAGCCAAGATCCCAGGGCTCAAGAGCAGTACTTC
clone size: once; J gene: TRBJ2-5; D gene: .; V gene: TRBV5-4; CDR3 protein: CASSLAGRRDWQGGDF; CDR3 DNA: TGTGCCAGCAGCTTGGCCGGGCGCCGGGACTGGCAAGGGGGGGACTTC
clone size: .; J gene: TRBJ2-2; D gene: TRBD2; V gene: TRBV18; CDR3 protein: CASALLAAYTGELFF; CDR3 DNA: TGTGCCAGCGCCCTACTAGCGGCGTACACCGGGGAGCTGTTTTTT
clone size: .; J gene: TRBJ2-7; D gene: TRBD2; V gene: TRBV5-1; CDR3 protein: CASSFREGPSYEQYF; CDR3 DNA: TGCGCCAGCAGCTTTAGGGAGGGCCCCTCCTACGAGCAGTACTTC
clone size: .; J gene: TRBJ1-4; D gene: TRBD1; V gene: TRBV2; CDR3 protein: CASSATGSLYEKLFF; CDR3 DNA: TGTGCCAGCAGCGCGACAGGGTCCCTGTATGAAAAACTGTTTTTT
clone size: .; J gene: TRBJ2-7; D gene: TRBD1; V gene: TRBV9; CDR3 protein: CASSVGTGTYEQYF; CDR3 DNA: TGTGCCAGCAGCGTGGGGACAGGGACCTACGAGCAGTACTTC
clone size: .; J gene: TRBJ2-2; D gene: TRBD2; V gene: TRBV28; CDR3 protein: CASSPNPPSGRATGGELFF; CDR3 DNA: TGTGCCAGCAGTCCCAACCCACCTAGCGGGAGGGCCACGGGCGGGGAGCTGTTTTTT
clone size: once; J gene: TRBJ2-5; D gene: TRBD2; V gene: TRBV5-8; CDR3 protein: CASSSTTTSGEETQYF; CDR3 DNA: TGTGCCAGCAGCTCAACGACGACTAGCGGGGAAGAGACCCAGTACTTC
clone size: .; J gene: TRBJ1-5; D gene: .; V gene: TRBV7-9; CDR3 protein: CASSLGTQPQHF; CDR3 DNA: TGTGCCAGCAGCTTAGGGACACAGCCCCAGCATTTT
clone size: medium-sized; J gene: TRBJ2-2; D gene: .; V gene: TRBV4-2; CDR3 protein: CASSQGVEVTGELFF; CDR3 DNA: TGTGCCAGCAGCCAAGGTGTTGAGGTCACCGGGGAGCTGTTTTTT
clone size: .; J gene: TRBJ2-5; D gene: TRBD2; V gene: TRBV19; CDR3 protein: CASSYSGEETQYF; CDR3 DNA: TGTGCCAGTAGCTATAGCGGGGAAGAGACCCAGTACTTC
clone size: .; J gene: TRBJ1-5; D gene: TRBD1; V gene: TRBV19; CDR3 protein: CASSGQDTGPQHF; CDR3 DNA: TGTGCCAGTAGTGGACAGGACACCGGGCCCCAGCATTTT
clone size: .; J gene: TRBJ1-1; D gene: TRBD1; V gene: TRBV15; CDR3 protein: CATSNRGLTEAFF; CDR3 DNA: TGTGCCACCAGCAATAGGGGGCTTACTGAAGCTTTCTTT
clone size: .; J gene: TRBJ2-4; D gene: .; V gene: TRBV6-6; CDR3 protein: CASSYGRGASKNIQYF; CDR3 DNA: TGTGCCAGCAGTTATGGCAGGGGAGCGTCCAAAAACATTCAGTACTTC
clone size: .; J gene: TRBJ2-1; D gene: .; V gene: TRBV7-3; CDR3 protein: CASSFNIRDEQFF; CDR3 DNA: TGTGCCAGCAGCTTTAATATCAGGGATGAGCAGTTCTTC
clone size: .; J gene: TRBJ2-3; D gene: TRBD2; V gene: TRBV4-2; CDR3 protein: CASSPRLAEHTQYF; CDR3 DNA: TGTGCCAGCAGCCCCAGACTAGCGGAGCATACGCAGTATTTT
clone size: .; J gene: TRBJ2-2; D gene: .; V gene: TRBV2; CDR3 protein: CASSESVPRTGELFF; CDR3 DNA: TGTGCCAGCAGTGAGTCGGTGCCTCGCACCGGGGAGCTGTTTTTT